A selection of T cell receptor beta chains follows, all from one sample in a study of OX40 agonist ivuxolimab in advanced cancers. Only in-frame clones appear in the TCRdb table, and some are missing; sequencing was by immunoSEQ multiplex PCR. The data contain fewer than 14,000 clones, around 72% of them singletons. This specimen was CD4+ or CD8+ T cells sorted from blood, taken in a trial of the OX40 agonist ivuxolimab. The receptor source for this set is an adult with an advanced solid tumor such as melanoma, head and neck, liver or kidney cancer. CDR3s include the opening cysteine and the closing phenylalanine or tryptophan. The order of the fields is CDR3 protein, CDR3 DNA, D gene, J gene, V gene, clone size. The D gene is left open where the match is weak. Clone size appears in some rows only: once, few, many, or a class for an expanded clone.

CDR3 protein: CASSPGRGELFF
CDR3 DNA: TGTGCCAGCAGCCCAGGACGGGGGGAGCTGTTTTTT
D gene: -
J gene: TRBJ2-2
V gene: TRBV4-2
clone size: -

CDR3 protein: CASSLARTQYF
CDR3 DNA: TGTGCCAGCAGCTTGGCTCGTACGCAGTATTTT
D gene: -
J gene: TRBJ2-3
V gene: TRBV5-6
clone size: once

CDR3 protein: CASAGNSPLHF
CDR3 DNA: TGTGCCAGCGCGGGGAATTCACCCCTCCACTTT
D gene: -
J gene: TRBJ1-6
V gene: TRBV2
clone size: -

CDR3 protein: CASSEGLAENNEQFF
CDR3 DNA: TGTGCCAGCAGTGAGGGACTAGCGGAAAACAATGAGCAGTTCTTC
D gene: TRBD2
J gene: TRBJ2-1
V gene: TRBV6-4
clone size: -

CDR3 protein: CASSLGGWTGELFF
CDR3 DNA: TGTGCCAGCAGCTTAGGGGGGTGGACCGGGGAGCTGTTTTTT
D gene: -
J gene: TRBJ2-2
V gene: TRBV11-2
clone size: -

CDR3 protein: CSARESVPQHF
CDR3 DNA: TGCAGTGCTAGAGAGTCAGTTCCCCAGCATTTT
D gene: -
J gene: TRBJ1-5
V gene: TRBV20-1
clone size: -

CDR3 protein: CASATGANPEAFF
CDR3 DNA: TGTGCCAGTGCGACAGGGGCGAATCCTGAAGCTTTCTTT
D gene: TRBD1
J gene: TRBJ1-1
V gene: TRBV2
clone size: -

CDR3 protein: CASSEEHERTDTQYF
CDR3 DNA: TGTGCCAGCAGTGAAGAGCATGAGCGCACAGATACGCAGTATTTT
D gene: -
J gene: TRBJ2-3
V gene: TRBV6-1
clone size: -

CDR3 protein: CASSLSGGAYNEQFF
CDR3 DNA: TGTGCCAGCAGTTTATCTGGGGGAGCCTACAATGAGCAGTTCTTC
D gene: -
J gene: TRBJ2-1
V gene: TRBV27
clone size: -

CDR3 protein: CASSLTAGGMSTDTQYF
CDR3 DNA: TGTGCCAGCAGCCTGACGGCAGGGGGTATGAGTACAGATACGCAGTATTTT
D gene: TRBD1
J gene: TRBJ2-3
V gene: TRBV7-3
clone size: -

CDR3 protein: CASSYRGSNNEQFF
CDR3 DNA: TGTGCCAGCAGTTATCGCGGGAGTAACAATGAGCAGTTCTTC
D gene: TRBD2
J gene: TRBJ2-1
V gene: TRBV4-2
clone size: -

CDR3 protein: CASSFRDNENEQFF
CDR3 DNA: TGTGCCAGCAGTTTTAGGGACAACGAGAATGAGCAGTTCTTC
D gene: -
J gene: TRBJ2-1
V gene: TRBV27
clone size: -

CDR3 protein: CASSLGGSTYEQYF
CDR3 DNA: TGTGCCAGCAGCTTGGGGGGCAGCACCTACGAGCAGTACTTC
D gene: -
J gene: TRBJ2-7
V gene: TRBV5-1
clone size: -

CDR3 protein: CASSFPSGRAGTGELFF
CDR3 DNA: TGTGCCAGCAGCTTCCCGTCCGGCAGGGCGGGCACCGGGGAGCTGTTTTTT
D gene: -
J gene: TRBJ2-2
V gene: TRBV7-3
clone size: -

CDR3 protein: CASSRAANEQFF
CDR3 DNA: TGTGCCAGCAGTAGGGCGGCTAATGAGCAGTTCTTC
D gene: -
J gene: TRBJ2-1
V gene: TRBV5-4
clone size: -

CDR3 protein: CASSFSGTLYEQYF
CDR3 DNA: TGTGCCAGCAGCTTTAGTGGTACCCTATACGAGCAGTACTTC
D gene: -
J gene: TRBJ2-7
V gene: TRBV4-2
clone size: -

CDR3 protein: CAISGSGTDDSNQPQHF
CDR3 DNA: TGTGCCATCAGTGGCTCCGGGACAGATGATAGCAATCAGCCCCAGCATTTT
D gene: TRBD1
J gene: TRBJ1-5
V gene: TRBV10-3
clone size: -

CDR3 protein: CASSRPRVAQRGWDTQYF
CDR3 DNA: TGTGCCAGCAGCCGCCCCCGAGTAGCCCAGCGCGGGTGGGATACGCAGTATTTT
D gene: -
J gene: TRBJ2-3
V gene: TRBV11-2
clone size: -

CDR3 protein: CASSRGWGETQYF
CDR3 DNA: TGTGCCAGCAGCCGCGGTTGGGGAGAGACCCAGTACTTC
D gene: -
J gene: TRBJ2-5
V gene: TRBV7-2
clone size: -

CDR3 protein: CASSSSLAAGYSGELFF
CDR3 DNA: TGTGCCAGCAGCTCCTCCCTTGCAGCGGGATATTCCGGGGAGCTGTTTTTT
D gene: TRBD2
J gene: TRBJ2-2
V gene: TRBV7-3
clone size: -

CDR3 protein: CASSELRGSGELFF
CDR3 DNA: TGTGCCAGCAGTGAATTACGGGGGTCCGGGGAGCTGTTTTTT
D gene: -
J gene: TRBJ2-2
V gene: TRBV6-1
clone size: -

CDR3 protein: CASSDSINTEAFF
CDR3 DNA: TGTGCCAGCAGTGACTCGATCAACACTGAAGCTTTCTTT
D gene: -
J gene: TRBJ1-1
V gene: TRBV6-4
clone size: -

CDR3 protein: CATSSPFGEVGTGELFF
CDR3 DNA: TGTGCCACCAGCAGCCCATTCGGGGAGGTGGGCACCGGGGAGCTGTTTTTT
D gene: -
J gene: TRBJ2-2
V gene: TRBV15
clone size: -

CDR3 protein: CASSLDPGSYNEQFF
CDR3 DNA: TGTGCCAGCAGTTTAGACCCCGGCTCCTACAATGAGCAGTTCTTC
D gene: -
J gene: TRBJ2-1
V gene: TRBV27
clone size: medium-sized

CDR3 protein: CASSLVPGQGANYGYTF
CDR3 DNA: TGCGCCAGCAGCTTGGTCCCGGGACAGGGGGCGAACTATGGCTACACCTTC
D gene: TRBD1
J gene: TRBJ1-2
V gene: TRBV5-1
clone size: -

CDR3 protein: CASSYDRALNTEAFF
CDR3 DNA: TGCGCCAGCAGTTACGACAGGGCCCTTAACACTGAAGCTTTCTTT
D gene: TRBD1
J gene: TRBJ1-1
V gene: TRBV5-1
clone size: -

CDR3 protein: CASSIEHNMNTEAFF
CDR3 DNA: TGTGCCAGTAGTATAGAGCATAATATGAACACTGAAGCTTTCTTT
D gene: -
J gene: TRBJ1-1
V gene: TRBV19
clone size: few

CDR3 protein: CASSQDLGQAYEQYF
CDR3 DNA: TGTGCCAGCAGCCAAGATCTTGGACAAGCCTACGAGCAGTACTTC
D gene: -
J gene: TRBJ2-7
V gene: TRBV4-2
clone size: -

CDR3 protein: CASSSSGNTEAFF
CDR3 DNA: TGTGCCAGCAGCTCATCTGGGAACACTGAAGCTTTCTTT
D gene: -
J gene: TRBJ1-1
V gene: TRBV7-9
clone size: -

CDR3 protein: CASGYLAGGTDTQYF
CDR3 DNA: TGTGCTAGTGGTTATTTGGCGGGGGGTACAGATACGCAGTATTTT
D gene: TRBD2
J gene: TRBJ2-3
V gene: TRBV12-5
clone size: -